This passage covers 10 T cell receptor beta chains from one sample sequenced in a study of T cell changes during pregnancy in multiple sclerosis. Data came from immunoSEQ multiplex PCR; TCRdb stores just in-frame clones and leaves some out. The profile shows approximately 70,000 clones, 85% to 95% of them singletons. The specimen was peripheral blood, collected in the third trimester of pregnancy. The receptor source for this set is a female donor with multiple sclerosis, enrolled in a pregnancy study.

This clone appeared a single time. The J gene is TRBJ1-2, the V gene TRBV5-1; the match to TRBD1 covers 12 bases. The CDR3 has 19 residues. Germline CDR1 reads SGHRS; CDR2 reads YFSETQ. Trimming at V came to 3 bases and at J to 5 bases, leaving 17 bases not matched to a gene. The CDR3 region is CASSSRGGTGGSPKYGYTF. The CDR3 DNA reads TGCGCCAGCAGCTCCCGTGGGGGGACAGGGGGCTCTCCGAAGTATGGCTACACCTTC.

The chain recombines TRBV28 with TRBJ2-7, with 8 bases identical to TRBD2. Germline loops: CDR1 MDHEN, CDR2 SYDVKM. After removal of 2 bases from V and 3 bases from J, the junction contained 6 bases not matched to a gene. This CDR3 spans 15 amino acids. CDR3 residues: CASSLNPLADYEQYF. The CDR3 nucleotides read TGTGCCAGCAGTTTAAATCCACTAGCGGACTACGAGCAGTACTTC.

This chain connects TRBV6-1 to TRBJ2-7; D is undetermined. V lost 10 bases and J lost 1, with 11 bases in between. There are 12 residues in the CDR3. Germline CDR1 reads MNHNS; CDR2 reads SASEGT. DNA of the CDR3: TGTGCCACGGCGGCCGATTCCTACGAGCAGTACTTC. Protein: CATAADSYEQYF.

This clone was counted a few times. The chain carries TRBV7-2 and TRBJ2-7; 9 nucleotides agree with TRBD2. Germline-derived CDR1 and CDR2 are SGHTA and FQGNSA. There are 14 residues in the CDR3. Trimming at V came to 5 bases and at J to 2 bases, leaving 4 bases not matched to a gene. In DNA form, the CDR3 reads TGTGCCAGCAGCGGGACTAGCAGTGCCTACGAGCAGTACTTC. As protein: CASSGTSSAYEQYF.

The V call is TRBV2, the J call TRBJ2-5; D gene unclear. This CDR3 is 11 amino acids long. Trimming stripped 1 base from V and 7 bases from J, with 4 bases between. CDR1 and CDR2 from the germline V gene are SNHLY and FYNNEI. DNA of the CDR3: TGTGCCAGCAGTGAAGGGGCGACCCAGTACTTC. Translation: CASSEGATQYF.

The rearrangement joins TRBV18 to TRBJ2-2, with D maybe TRBD2 (5 bases). Trimming pared 6 bases from V and 4 bases from J, leaving 18 bases between. CDR1 KGHSH and CDR2 LQKENI come from the germline V gene. The CDR3 length is 16 residues. The CDR3 DNA sequence: TGTGCCAGCTCTCCGGACTCCGGCTGGGGCACCGGGGAGCTGTTTTTT. Encoded protein: CASSPDSGWGTGELFF.

The V and J genes are TRBV7-9 and TRBJ2-3; 13 positions match TRBD2. Trimming at V came to 4 bases and at J to 4 bases, leaving 5 bases not matched to a gene. CDR1 and CDR2 (germline): SEHNR, FQNEAQ (reference sequence). The CDR3 length is 16 residues. The DNA for the CDR3 is TGTGCCAGCAGCTCCGGACTAGCGGGAGCATCAGATACGCAGTATTTT. Translation gives CASSSGLAGASDTQYF. Full variable domain (missing parts from reference TRBV7-9 and TRBJ2-3): DTGVSQNPRHKITKRGQNVTFRCDPISEHNRLYWYRQTLGQGPEFLTYFQNEAQLEKSRLLSDRFSAERPKGSFSTLEIQRTEQGDSAMYLCASSSGLAGASDTQYFGPGTRLTVL.

The chain employs TRBV6-5 and TRBJ1-4; 8 positions agree with TRBD1. The CDR3 covers 14 residues. In germline, CDR1 is MNHEY, CDR2 SVGAGI. The V segment lost 7 bases and the J segment 7 bases; nucleotides outside the gene matches: 8. The CDR3 reads CASNTGGASEKLFF. CDR3 DNA: TGTGCCAGCAATACAGGGGGGGCAAGTGAAAAACTGTTTTTT.

The chain combines TRBV28 with TRBJ2-2; TRBD1 might be the D (6 bases). Trimming removed 5 bases at V and 6 bases at J, with 10 bases between. This CDR3 has 13 amino acids. Germline CDR1 and CDR2: MDHEN and SYDVKM. The CDR3 protein is CASSGRGAGELFF. Here the CDR3 DNA reads TGTGCCAGCAGTGGCAGGGGAGCCGGGGAGCTGTTTTTT.

The chain has TRBV19 and TRBJ2-7; a possible D gene is TRBD1 (5 bases). V lost 0 bases to trimming and J lost 2 bases, with 5 bases between them. The CDR3 has 13 residues. Per germline, CDR1 LNHDA and CDR2 SQIVND (reference sequence). The DNA of the CDR3 is TGTGCCAGTAGTATAGAAGGGGCCTACGAGCAGTACTTC. Translated, it gives CASSIEGAYEQYF. The entire variable domain, with the rest obtained from reference TRBV19 and TRBJ2-7, is as follows: DGGITQSPKYLFRKEGQNVTLSCEQNLNHDAMYWYRQDPGQGLRLIYYSQIVNDFQKGDIAEGYSVSREKKESFPLTVTSAQKNPTAFYLCASSIEGAYEQYFGPGTRLTVT.